This TCR beta chain was sequenced for a study of T cells in Graves' hyperthyroidism and ophthalmopathy. For the study at large: Blood from the periphery was taken at initial diagnosis, before any treatment. Study results and limitations: Peripheral blood also featured most of the thyroid clonotypes expanded above 0.001.

Exclusions: uncontrolled infection, other autoimmune disease, pregnancy, lactation. RNA transcripts yielded amplified TCR beta CDR3 regions. An initial round of RT-PCR targeting the TCR CDR3 relied on the HTBI primer set. One entry per CDR3 protein results from TCRdb running MiXCR on the multiplex PCR reads. The data contain hundreds of thousands of distinct CDR3 sequences, less than 25% of them seen just once; the ten biggest clones take up under 35%. The length of the CDR3 is 14 residues. The germline CDR1 and CDR2 sequences are MDHEN and SYDVKM. This clonotype came up a few times. The antigen remains unidentified. At one end, the junction sequence differs from germline, possibly due to a read error.

V is TRBV28 and J is TRBJ2-1; tentatively, D is TRBD2 (6 bases). The TCR originated in a man under 40 with Graves' ophthalmopathy. The sequencing input was blood. The CDR3 bases are TGTGCCAGCAGTATTAGCGGCATGGGCAATGAGCAGCTCTTC. Its translation: CASSISGMGNEQLF. The full variable domain, rest sourced from reference TRBV28 and TRBJ2-1, is DVKVTQSSRYLVKRTGEKVFLECVQDMDHENMFWYRQDPGLGLRLIYFSYDVKMKEKGDIPEGYSVSREKKERFSLILESASTNQTSMYLCASSISGMGNEQLFGPGTRLTVL.